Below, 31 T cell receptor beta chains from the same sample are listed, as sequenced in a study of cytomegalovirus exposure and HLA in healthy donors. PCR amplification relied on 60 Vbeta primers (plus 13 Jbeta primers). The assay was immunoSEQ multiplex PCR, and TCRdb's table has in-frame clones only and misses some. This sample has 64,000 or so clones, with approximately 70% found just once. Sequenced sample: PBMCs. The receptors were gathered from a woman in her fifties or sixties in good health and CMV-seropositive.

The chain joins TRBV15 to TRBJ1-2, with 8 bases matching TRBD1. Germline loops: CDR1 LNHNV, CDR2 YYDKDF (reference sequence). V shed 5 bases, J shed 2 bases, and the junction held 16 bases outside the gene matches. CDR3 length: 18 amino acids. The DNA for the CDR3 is TGTGCCACCAGCCCACAAGGCCGTCGGGGGACAGGAAACTATGGCTACACCTTC. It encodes CATSPQGRRGTGNYGYTF.

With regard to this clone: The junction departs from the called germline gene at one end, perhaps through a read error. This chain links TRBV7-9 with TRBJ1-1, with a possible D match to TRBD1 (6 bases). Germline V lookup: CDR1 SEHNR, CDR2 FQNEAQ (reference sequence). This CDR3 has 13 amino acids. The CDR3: CASSLLQTGSGVF. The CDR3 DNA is TGTGCCAGCAGCCTCCTCCAGACAGGCAGCGGGGTCTTT.

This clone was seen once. As DNA, the CDR3 is TGTGCCAGCAGTCCCCAGATCTACGAGCAGTACTTC. The encoded protein is CASSPQIYEQYF. The rearrangement uses TRBV25-1 and TRBJ2-7; no reliable D call. Deletions cut 5 bases from V and 3 bases from J, with 8 bases between. The germline V gene has CDR1 MGHDK and CDR2 SYGVNS. This CDR3 has 12 amino acids.

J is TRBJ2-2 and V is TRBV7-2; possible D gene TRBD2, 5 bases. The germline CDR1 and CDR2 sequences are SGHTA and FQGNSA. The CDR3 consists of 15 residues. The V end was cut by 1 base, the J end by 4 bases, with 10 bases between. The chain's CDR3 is CASSLGTRATGELFF. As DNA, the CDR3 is TGTGCCAGCAGCTTAGGGACGCGGGCCACCGGGGAGCTGTTTTTT.

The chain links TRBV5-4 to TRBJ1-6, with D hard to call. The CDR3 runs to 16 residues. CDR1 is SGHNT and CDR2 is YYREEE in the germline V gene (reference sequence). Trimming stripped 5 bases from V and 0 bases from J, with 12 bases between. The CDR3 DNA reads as TGTGCCAGCAGGTTGCGGTCCTTCTCCTATAATTCACCCCTCCACTTT. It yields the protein CASRLRSFSYNSPLHF.

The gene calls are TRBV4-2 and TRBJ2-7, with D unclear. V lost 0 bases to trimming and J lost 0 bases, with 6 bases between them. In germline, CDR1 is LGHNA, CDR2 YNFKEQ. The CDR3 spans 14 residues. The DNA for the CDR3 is TGTGCCAGCAGCCAAGATAACTCCTCCTACGAGCAGTACTTC. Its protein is CASSQDNSSYEQYF.

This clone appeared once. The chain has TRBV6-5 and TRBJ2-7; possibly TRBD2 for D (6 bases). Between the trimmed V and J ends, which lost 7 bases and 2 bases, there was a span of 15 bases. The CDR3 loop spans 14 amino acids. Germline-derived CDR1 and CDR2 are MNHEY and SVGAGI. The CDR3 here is CASTYGGNAYEQYF. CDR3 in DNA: TGTGCCAGCACATACGGAGGGAACGCCTACGAGCAGTACTTC.

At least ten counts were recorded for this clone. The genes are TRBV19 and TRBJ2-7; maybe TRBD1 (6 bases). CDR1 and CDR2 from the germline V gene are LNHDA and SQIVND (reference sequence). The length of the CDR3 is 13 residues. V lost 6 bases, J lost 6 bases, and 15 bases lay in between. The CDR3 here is CASRRPGVTEQYF. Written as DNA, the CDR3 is TGTGCCAGTAGAAGACCAGGGGTCACCGAGCAGTACTTC.

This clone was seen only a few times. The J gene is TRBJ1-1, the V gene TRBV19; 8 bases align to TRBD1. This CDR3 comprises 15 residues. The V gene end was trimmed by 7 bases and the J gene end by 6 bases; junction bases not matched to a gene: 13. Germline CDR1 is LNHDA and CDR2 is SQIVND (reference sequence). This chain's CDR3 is CASISAGRGLAEAFF. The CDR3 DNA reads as TGTGCCAGTATTTCGGCAGGCAGGGGGCTTGCTGAAGCTTTCTTT.

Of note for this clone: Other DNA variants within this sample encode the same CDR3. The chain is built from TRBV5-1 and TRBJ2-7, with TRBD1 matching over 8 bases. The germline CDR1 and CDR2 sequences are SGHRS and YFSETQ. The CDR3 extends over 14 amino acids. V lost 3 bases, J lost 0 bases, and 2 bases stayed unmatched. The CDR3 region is CASSSTGVSYEQYF. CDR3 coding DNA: TGCGCCAGCAGCTCGACAGGGGTCTCCTACGAGCAGTACTTC.

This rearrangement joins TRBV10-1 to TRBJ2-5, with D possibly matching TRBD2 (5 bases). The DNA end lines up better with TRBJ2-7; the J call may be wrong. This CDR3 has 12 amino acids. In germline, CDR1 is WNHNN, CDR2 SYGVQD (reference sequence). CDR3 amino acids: CASSDSLAEQYF. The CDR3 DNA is TGCGCCAGCAGTGATAGTCTAGCCGAGCAGTACTTC.

The CDR3 nucleotides read TGCGCCAGCAGCGAAACTAGCGGGAGGGCCGGAGATACGCAGTATTTT. It translates to CASSETSGRAGDTQYF. The V and J genes are TRBV5-1 and TRBJ2-3, with 13 nucleotides matching TRBD2. The CDR3 consists of 16 residues. After removal of 4 bases from V and 5 bases from J, the junction contained 7 bases not matched to a gene. Germline CDR1 is SGHRS and CDR2 is YFSETQ. Full variable domain (remainder filled in from reference TRBV5-1 and TRBJ2-3): KAGVTQTPRYLIKTRGQQVTLSCSPISGHRSVSWYQQTPGQGLQFLFEYFSETQRNKGNFPGRFSGRQFSNSRSEMNVSTLELGDSALYLCASSETSGRAGDTQYFGPGTRLTVL.

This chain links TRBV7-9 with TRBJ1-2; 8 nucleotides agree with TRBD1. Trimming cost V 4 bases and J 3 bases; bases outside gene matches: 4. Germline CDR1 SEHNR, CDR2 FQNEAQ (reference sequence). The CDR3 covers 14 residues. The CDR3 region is CASSSGTGDYGYTF. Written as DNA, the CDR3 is TGTGCCAGCAGCTCAGGGACAGGCGACTATGGCTACACCTTC.

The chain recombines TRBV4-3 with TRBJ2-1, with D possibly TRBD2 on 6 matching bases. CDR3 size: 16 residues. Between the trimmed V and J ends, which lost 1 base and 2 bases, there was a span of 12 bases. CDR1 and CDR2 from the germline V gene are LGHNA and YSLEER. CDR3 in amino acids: CASSQVFSGAYNEQFF. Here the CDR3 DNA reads TGCGCCAGCAGCCAAGTTTTTTCGGGGGCCTACAATGAGCAGTTCTTC.

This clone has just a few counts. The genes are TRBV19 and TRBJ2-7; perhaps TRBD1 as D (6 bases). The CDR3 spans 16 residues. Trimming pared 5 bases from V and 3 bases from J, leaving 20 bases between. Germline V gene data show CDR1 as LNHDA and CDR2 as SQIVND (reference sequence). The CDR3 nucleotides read TGTGCCAGTAGTCGACACAACCGTCAGGGGAGCTACGAGCAGTACTTC. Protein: CASSRHNRQGSYEQYF.

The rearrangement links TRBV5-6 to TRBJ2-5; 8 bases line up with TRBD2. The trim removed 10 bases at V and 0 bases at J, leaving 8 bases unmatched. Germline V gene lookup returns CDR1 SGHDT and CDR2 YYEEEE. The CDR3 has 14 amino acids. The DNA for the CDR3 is TGTGCCGGAAAGCGGGGGTTCAACCAAGAGACCCAGTACTTC. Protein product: CAGKRGFNQETQYF.

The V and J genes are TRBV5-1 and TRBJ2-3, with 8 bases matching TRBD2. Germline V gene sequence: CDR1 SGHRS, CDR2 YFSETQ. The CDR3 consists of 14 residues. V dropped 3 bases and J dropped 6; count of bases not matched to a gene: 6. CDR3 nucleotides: TGCGCCAGCAGCTGGGCGGGGGGACTCGATACGCAGTATTTT. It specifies CASSWAGGLDTQYF. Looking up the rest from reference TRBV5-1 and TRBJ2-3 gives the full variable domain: KAGVTQTPRYLIKTRGQQVTLSCSPISGHRSVSWYQQTPGQGLQFLFEYFSETQRNKGNFPGRFSGRQFSNSRSEMNVSTLELGDSALYLCASSWAGGLDTQYFGPGTRLTVL.

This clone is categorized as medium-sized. The CDR3 DNA reads TGCGCCAGCAGCCAGGGGGCGGGGGAAGCATATGAAAAACTGTTTTTT. Protein: CASSQGAGEAYEKLFF. The genes are TRBV4-1 and TRBJ1-4, with D possibly TRBD1 on 6 matching bases. Deletions cut 3 bases from V and 6 bases from J, with 17 bases between. The CDR3 extends over 16 amino acids. Germline lookup yields CDR1 MGHRA and CDR2 YSYEKL.

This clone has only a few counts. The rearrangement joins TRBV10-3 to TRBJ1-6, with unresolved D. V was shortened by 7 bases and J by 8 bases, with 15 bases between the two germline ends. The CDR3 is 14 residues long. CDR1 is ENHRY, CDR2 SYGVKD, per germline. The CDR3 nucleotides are TGTGCCATCAAAGAGGCCGGAGAGGATTCACCCCTCCACTTT. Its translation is CAIKEAGEDSPLHF.

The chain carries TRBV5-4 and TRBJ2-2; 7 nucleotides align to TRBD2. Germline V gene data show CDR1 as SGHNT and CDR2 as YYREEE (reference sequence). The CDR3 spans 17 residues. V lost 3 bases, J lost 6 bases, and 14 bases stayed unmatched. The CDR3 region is CASSSTGGSLGSGELFF. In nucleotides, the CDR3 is TGTGCCAGCAGCTCGACGGGAGGTTCCCTGGGGTCCGGGGAGCTGTTTTTT.

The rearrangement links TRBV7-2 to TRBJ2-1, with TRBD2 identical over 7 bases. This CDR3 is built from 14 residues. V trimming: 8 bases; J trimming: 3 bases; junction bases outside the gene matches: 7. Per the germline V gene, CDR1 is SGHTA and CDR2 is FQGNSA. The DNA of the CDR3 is TGTGCCAGCGGTTGGCGGGGGATCTACAATGAGCAGTTCTTC. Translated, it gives CASGWRGIYNEQFF.

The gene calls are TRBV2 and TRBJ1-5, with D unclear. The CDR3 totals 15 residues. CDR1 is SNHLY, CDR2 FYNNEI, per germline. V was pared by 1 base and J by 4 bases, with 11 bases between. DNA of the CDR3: TGTGCCAGCAGTGAAGGGGAGACCCTTAATCAGCCCCAGCATTTT. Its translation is CASSEGETLNQPQHF.

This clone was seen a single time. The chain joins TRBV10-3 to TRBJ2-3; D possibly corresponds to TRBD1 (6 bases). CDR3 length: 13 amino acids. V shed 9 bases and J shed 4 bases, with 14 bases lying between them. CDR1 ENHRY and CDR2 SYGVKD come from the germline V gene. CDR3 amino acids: CAIRTQGPDTQYF. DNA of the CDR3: TGTGCCATAAGAACCCAGGGGCCAGATACGCAGTATTTT.

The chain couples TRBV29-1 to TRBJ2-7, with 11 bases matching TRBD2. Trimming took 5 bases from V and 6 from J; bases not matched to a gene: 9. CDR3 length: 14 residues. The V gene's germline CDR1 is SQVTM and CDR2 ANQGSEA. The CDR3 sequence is CSVTSSGGWPEQYF. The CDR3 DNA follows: TGCAGCGTTACTTCTAGCGGGGGGTGGCCCGAGCAGTACTTC.

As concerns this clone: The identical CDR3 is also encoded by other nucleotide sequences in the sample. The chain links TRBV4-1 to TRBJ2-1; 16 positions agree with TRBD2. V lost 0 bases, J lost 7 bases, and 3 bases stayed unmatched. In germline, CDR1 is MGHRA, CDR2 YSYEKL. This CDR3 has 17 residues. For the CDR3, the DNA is TGCGCCAGCAGCCAAGAAGGGGGACTAGCGGGAGGGAATGAGCAGTTCTTC. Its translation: CASSQEGGLAGGNEQFF.

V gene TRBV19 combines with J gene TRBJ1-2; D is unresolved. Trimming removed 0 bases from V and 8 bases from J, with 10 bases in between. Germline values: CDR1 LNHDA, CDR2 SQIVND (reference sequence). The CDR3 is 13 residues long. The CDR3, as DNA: TGTGCCAGTAGTATAGATCTAGTACCGGGCTACACCTTC. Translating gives CASSIDLVPGYTF.

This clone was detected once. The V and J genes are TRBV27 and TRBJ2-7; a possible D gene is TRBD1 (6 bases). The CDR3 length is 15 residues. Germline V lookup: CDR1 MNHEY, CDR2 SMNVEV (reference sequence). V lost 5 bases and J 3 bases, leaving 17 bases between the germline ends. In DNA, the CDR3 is TGTGCCAGCAGTATCGCCGGGACACCATTCTACGAGCAGTACTTC. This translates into CASSIAGTPFYEQYF.

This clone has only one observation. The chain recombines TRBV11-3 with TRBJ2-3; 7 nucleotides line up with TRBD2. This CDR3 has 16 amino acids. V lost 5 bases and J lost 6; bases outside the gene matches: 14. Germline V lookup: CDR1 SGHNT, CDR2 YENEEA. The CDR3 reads CASSPPSGTKGDTQYF. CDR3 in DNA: TGTGCCAGCAGCCCCCCGAGCGGGACGAAGGGGGATACGCAGTATTTT.

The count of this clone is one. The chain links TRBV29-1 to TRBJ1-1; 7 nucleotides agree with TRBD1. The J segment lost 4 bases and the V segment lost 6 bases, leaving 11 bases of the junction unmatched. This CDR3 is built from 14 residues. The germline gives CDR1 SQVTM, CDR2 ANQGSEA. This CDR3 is CSVGVQGQSTEAFF. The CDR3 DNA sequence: TGCAGCGTGGGGGTACAGGGGCAAAGCACTGAAGCTTTCTTT.

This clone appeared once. The CDR3 DNA reads as TGCGCCAGCAGCCCGGGACAGGGAGGGTCGTCGGCTAATGAAAAACTGTTTTTT. This gives the protein CASSPGQGGSSANEKLFF. This chain connects TRBV5-1 to TRBJ1-4; 9 nucleotides line up with TRBD1. V trimming: 4 bases; J trimming: 3 bases; junction bases outside the gene matches: 13. The CDR3 runs 18 residues. Germline V gives CDR1 SGHRS, CDR2 YFSETQ.

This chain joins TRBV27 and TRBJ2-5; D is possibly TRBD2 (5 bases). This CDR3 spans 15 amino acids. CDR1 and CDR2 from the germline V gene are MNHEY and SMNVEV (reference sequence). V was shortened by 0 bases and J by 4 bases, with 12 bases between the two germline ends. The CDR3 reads CASSLSWERRETQYF. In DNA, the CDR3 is TGTGCCAGCAGTTTATCGTGGGAGCGGAGAGAGACCCAGTACTTC.